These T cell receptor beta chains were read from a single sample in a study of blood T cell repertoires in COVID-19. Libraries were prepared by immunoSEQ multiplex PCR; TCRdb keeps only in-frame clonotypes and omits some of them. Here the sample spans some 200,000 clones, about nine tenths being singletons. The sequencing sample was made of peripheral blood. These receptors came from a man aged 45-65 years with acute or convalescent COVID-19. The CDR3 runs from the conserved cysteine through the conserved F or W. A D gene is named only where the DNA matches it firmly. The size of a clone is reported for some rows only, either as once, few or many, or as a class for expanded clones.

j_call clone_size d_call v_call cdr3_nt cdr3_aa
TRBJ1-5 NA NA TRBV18 TGTGCCAGCTCACCACCGTCAGGCTATAGCAATCAGCCCCAGCATTTT CASSPPSGYSNQPQHF
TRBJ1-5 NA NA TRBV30 TGTGCCTGGAGTCGGAGGGTTGGCGAGCCCCAGCATTTT CAWSRRVGEPQHF
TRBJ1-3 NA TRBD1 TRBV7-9 TGTGCCAGCAGCCTTTACGACAGGGAGAGAAACACCATATATTTT CASSLYDRERNTIYF
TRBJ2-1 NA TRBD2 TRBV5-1 TGCGCCAGCAGCCTCGGGGGGGCGAATGAGCAGTTCTTC CASSLGGANEQFF
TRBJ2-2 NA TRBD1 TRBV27 TGTGCCAGCAGTTTAGAAGGGGGCTACTCAGGAAGCACCGGGGAGCTGTTTTTT CASSLEGGYSGSTGELFF
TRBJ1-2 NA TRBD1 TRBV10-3 TGTGCCATCAGTGCGACCGCCGGGACAGCTAACTATGGCTACACCTTC CAISATAGTANYGYTF
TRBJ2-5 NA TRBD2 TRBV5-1 TGCGCCAGCAGCTTGGGTCGGACTAGGTCGGGGGAGACCCAGTACTTC CASSLGRTRSGETQYF
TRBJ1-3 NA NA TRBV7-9 TGTGCCAGCAGCTTATTTATTGGGGCAGCCGGAGACACCATATATTTT CASSLFIGAAGDTIYF
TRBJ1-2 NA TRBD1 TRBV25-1 TGTGCCAGCAGTGAATATACGGACAGGGACGGCTACACCTTC CASSEYTDRDGYTF
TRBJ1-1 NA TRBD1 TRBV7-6 TGTGCCAGCAGCTTAAGACAGGGGGCGAACTCTGAAGCTTTCTTT CASSLRQGANSEAFF
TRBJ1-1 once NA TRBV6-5 TGTGCCAGCAGTTCCCAGCGCCGGGGGGGGAACACTGAAGCTTTCTTT CASSSQRRGGNTEAFF
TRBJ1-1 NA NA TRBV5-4 TGTGCCAGCAGCTTGGAGCTGGACACTGAAGCTTTCTTT CASSLELDTEAFF
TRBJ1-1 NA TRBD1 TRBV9 TGTGCCAGCAGCGTACGGCCAGGGGGGATGAACACTGAAGCTTTCTTT CASSVRPGGMNTEAFF
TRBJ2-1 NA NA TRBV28 TGTGCCAGCAGTTTTGGGGGGTGGAATGAGCAGTTCTTC CASSFGGWNEQFF
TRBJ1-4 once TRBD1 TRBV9 TGTGCCAGCAGCGTAGGGGGACAGTCTAATGAAAAACTGTTTTTT CASSVGGQSNEKLFF
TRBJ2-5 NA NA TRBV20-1 TGCAGTGCTAGCTCAGGGGAGACCCAGTACTTC CSASSGETQYF
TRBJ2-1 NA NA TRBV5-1 TGCGCCAGCAGACCTGGGGGGACCGCGTACAATGAGCAGTTCTTC CASRPGGTAYNEQFF
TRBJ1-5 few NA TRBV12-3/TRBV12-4 TGTGCCAGCAGTTTTTCCTCCCCAGGGACCCAGCATTTT CASSFSSPGTQHF
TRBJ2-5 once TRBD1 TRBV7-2 TGTGCCAGCAGCCCGGGACAGGGTGAGACCCAGTACTTC CASSPGQGETQYF
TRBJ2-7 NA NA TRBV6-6 TGTGCCAGCAGTCCCACAGTCACCTACGAGCAGTACTTC CASSPTVTYEQYF
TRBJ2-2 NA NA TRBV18 TGTGCCAGCTCACCCCCAGGGGTGCAAACGAACACCGGGGAGCTGTTTTTT CASSPPGVQTNTGELFF
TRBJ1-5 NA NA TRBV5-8 TGTGCCAGCAGCTTAGAGGGCCATAGCAATCAGCCCCAGCATTTT CASSLEGHSNQPQHF
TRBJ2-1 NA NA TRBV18 TGTGCCAGCTCACCACGGAGCGGCCAGGCCTACAATGAGCAGTTCTTC CASSPRSGQAYNEQFF
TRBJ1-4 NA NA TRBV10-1 TGCGCCAGCAGTGATCCACAGGCTGGAACTAATGAAAAACTGTTTTTT CASSDPQAGTNEKLFF
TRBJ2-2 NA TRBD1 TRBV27 TGTGCCAGCAGGGCAGGACAGGGGGTTTTCGGGGAGCTGTTTTTT CASRAGQGVFGELFF
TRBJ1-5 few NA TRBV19 TGTGCCAGTAGTACGAAGATTAGTCAGCCCCAGCATTTT CASSTKISQPQHF
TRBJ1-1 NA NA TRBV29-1 TGCAGCGTTGTTTGGTCAGGGGTCGTGAACACTGAAGCTTTCTTT CSVVWSGVVNTEAFF
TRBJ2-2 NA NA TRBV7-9 TGTGCCAGCAGCCCCGGACATAACACCGGGGAGCTGTTTTTT CASSPGHNTGELFF
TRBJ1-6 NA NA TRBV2 TGTGCGAGCGGGCAGGTAGGATCACCCCTCCACTTT CASGQVGSPLHF
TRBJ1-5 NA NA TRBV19 TGTGCCAGTAGTCCCTGGGGGCGAGGCAGCAATCAGCCCCAGCATTTT CASSPWGRGSNQPQHF
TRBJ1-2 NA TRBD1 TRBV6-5 TGTGCCAGCAGAACGCTCGACAGGGCGACTCGTGGCTACACCTTC CASRTLDRATRGYTF
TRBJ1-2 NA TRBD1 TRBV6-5 TGTGCCAGCAGTCTGGACAGGGCCGCTAACTATGGCTACACCTTC CASSLDRAANYGYTF
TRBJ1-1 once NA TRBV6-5 TGTGCCACCCAGGGGCCATGGACGATGAACACTGAAGCTTTCTTT CATQGPWTMNTEAFF
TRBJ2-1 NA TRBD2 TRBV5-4 TGTGCCAGCAGCTTAGCGGGGAACGGGTACAATGAGCAGTTCTTC CASSLAGNGYNEQFF
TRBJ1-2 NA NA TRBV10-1 TGCGCCAGCAGTGAAGCGGGGCACTATGGCTACACCTTC CASSEAGHYGYTF